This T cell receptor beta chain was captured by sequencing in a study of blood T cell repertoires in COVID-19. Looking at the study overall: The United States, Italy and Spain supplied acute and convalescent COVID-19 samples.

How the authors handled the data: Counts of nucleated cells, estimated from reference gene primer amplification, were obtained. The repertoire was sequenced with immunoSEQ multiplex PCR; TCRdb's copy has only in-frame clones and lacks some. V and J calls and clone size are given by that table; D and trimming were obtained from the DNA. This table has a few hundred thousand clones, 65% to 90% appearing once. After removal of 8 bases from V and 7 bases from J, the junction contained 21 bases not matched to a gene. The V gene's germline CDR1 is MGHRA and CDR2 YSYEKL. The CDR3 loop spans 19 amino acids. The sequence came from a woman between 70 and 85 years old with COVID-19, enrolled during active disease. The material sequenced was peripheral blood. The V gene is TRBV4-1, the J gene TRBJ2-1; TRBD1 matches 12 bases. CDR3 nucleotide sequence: TGCGCCAGCCGTCCGCTCCACACCCCAGGGGGACAGGGGGCAAATGAGCAGTTCTTC. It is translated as CASRPLHTPGGQGANEQFF.